Presented here are 18 T cell receptor beta chains from one specimen sequenced in a study of radiation and T cells in renal cell carcinoma. Time point: baseline pretreatment blood. Sample treatment: 15 Gy SBRT to primary tumor, nephrectomy 4 weeks later. Assay: immunoSEQ multiplex PCR; the TCRdb copy retains only in-frame clones and omits some. Of about 150,000 clones listed, 88% are singletons. Sequenced here: blood, sampled from a patient whose treatment included radiotherapy and nephrectomy. The receptors were sampled from a woman aged 50 to 60 with renal cell carcinoma.

The chain carries TRBV4-2 and TRBJ1-2, with TRBD1 matching over 7 bases. The CDR3 length is 14 residues. In germline, CDR1 is LGHNA, CDR2 YNFKEQ. J gave up 1 base and V 6 bases, and 5 bases lay outside the gene matches. The DNA of the CDR3 is TGTGCCAGCAGTCAGGGGGAGATTAACTATGGCTACACCTTC. Its translation is CASSQGEINYGYTF.

This chain connects TRBV5-1 to TRBJ2-1; 15 nucleotides line up with TRBD2. The CDR3 has 16 amino acids. Germline CDR1 and CDR2: SGHRS and YFSETQ. V shed 4 bases and J 9 bases; nucleotides not matched to a gene: 8. This CDR3 is CASSPRTSGGASEQFF. The CDR3 DNA sequence: TGCGCCAGCAGCCCCAGGACTAGCGGGGGGGCCAGTGAGCAGTTCTTC.

This clone occurred once. This chain joins TRBV30 and TRBJ2-1; D unresolved. The CDR3 spans 8 residues. Germline CDR1 and CDR2: GTSNPN and SVGIG (reference sequence). V was trimmed by 5 bases and J by 14 bases, leaving 7 bases between them. CDR3 sequence: CAWGREFF. The CDR3 nucleotides read TGTGCCTGGGGTAGGGAGTTCTTC.

This chain links TRBV11-2 with TRBJ2-3; D not resolved. The CDR3 loop spans 15 amino acids. V dropped 1 base and J dropped 0 bases, with 8 bases sitting between them. Germline CDR1 and CDR2: SGHAT and FQNNGV. The CDR3 nucleotides are TGTGCCAGCAGCTTAGTGGCAGCTAGCACAGATACGCAGTATTTT. Its protein is CASSLVAASTDTQYF.

The chain has TRBV6-1 and TRBJ2-7; a possible D gene is TRBD1 (6 bases). CDR3 length equals 14 residues. The germline V gene encodes CDR1 MNHNS and CDR2 SASEGT. Trimming pared 5 bases from V and 2 bases from J, leaving 13 bases between. CDR3 amino acids: CASSTGTSTYEQYF. In nucleotides, the CDR3 is TGTGCCAGCAGTACCGGGACAAGTACCTACGAGCAGTACTTC.

The chain is built from TRBV2 and TRBJ1-1; D might be TRBD1 (6 bases). The germline gives CDR1 SNHLY, CDR2 FYNNEI. The CDR3 is 16 residues long. The germline V and J ends were trimmed by 2 bases and 0 bases, with 13 bases remaining between them. CDR3 amino acids: CASSEWGPQMNTEAFF. The CDR3, as DNA: TGTGCCAGCAGTGAATGGGGGCCCCAAATGAACACTGAAGCTTTCTTT.

The J gene is TRBJ2-2, the V gene TRBV4-3, with 11 bases lining up with TRBD2. Germline V gene data show CDR1 as LGHNA and CDR2 as YSLEER. This CDR3 is 20 amino acids long. V shed 0 bases and J 0 bases; nucleotides not matched to a gene: 9. In nucleotides, the CDR3 is TGCGCCAGCAGCCAAGATATTATAACTAGCGGGGGCCCGAACACCGGGGAGCTGTTTTTT. It yields the protein CASSQDIITSGGPNTGELFF.

This chain uses TRBV6-5 with TRBJ1-3; a possible D gene is TRBD1 (6 bases). V was pared by 4 bases and J by 4 bases, with 11 bases between. Germline CDR1 MNHEY, CDR2 SVGAGI. This CDR3 is 14 amino acids long. Written as DNA, the CDR3 is TGTGCCAGCAGTTCCGGGACACTCGGAAACACCATATATTTT. It specifies CASSSGTLGNTIYF.

This clone has a single count. The J gene is TRBJ2-7, the V gene TRBV7-2, with 8 bases fitting TRBD1. V shed 3 bases, J shed 4 bases, and the junction held 5 bases outside the gene matches. The V gene's germline CDR1 is SGHTA and CDR2 FQGNSA. The CDR3 totals 14 residues. The CDR3 coding sequence is TGTGCCAGCAGCTTGGGGACAGGTTCATACGAGCAGTACTTC. Its protein is CASSLGTGSYEQYF.

The V gene is TRBV5-1, the J gene TRBJ1-2; 10 bases map to TRBD1. This CDR3 region has 16 residues. CDR1 is SGHRS and CDR2 is YFSETQ in the germline V gene. Losses at the gene ends were 0 bases for V and 4 bases for J; bases not matched to a gene: 6. Here the CDR3 DNA reads TGCGCCAGCAGCTTGGAGGCTGACAGGGGGCCCTATGGCTACACCTTC. This sequence encodes CASSLEADRGPYGYTF. The complete variable domain, with remaining parts taken from reference TRBV5-1 and TRBJ1-2, reads KAGVTQTPRYLIKTRGQQVTLSCSPISGHRSVSWYQQTPGQGLQFLFEYFSETQRNKGNFPGRFSGRQFSNSRSEMNVSTLELGDSALYLCASSLEADRGPYGYTFGSGTRLTVV.

The gene calls are TRBV5-6 and TRBJ1-6; D is undetermined. Trimming pared 4 bases from V and 4 bases from J, leaving 18 bases between. This CDR3 spans 17 amino acids. Germline V gene sequence: CDR1 SGHDT, CDR2 YYEEEE. CDR3 protein: CASSAYSAAHYNSPLHF. For the CDR3, the DNA is TGTGCCAGCAGCGCCTACAGCGCTGCCCATTATAATTCACCCCTCCACTTT.

The rearrangement links TRBV2 to TRBJ1-2; weak D call: TRBD1 (5 bases). Germline values: CDR1 SNHLY, CDR2 FYNNEI. The CDR3 is made up of 14 amino acids. Deletions cut 2 bases from V and 2 bases from J, with 9 bases between. The CDR3 protein is CASSELGPNYGYTF. As DNA, the CDR3 is TGTGCCAGCAGTGAATTGGGGCCCAACTATGGCTACACCTTC.

The V gene is TRBV6-1, the J gene TRBJ1-1; D is unresolved. V lost 2 bases, J lost 0 bases, and 10 bases lay in between. The length of the CDR3 is 15 residues. From germline, CDR1 is MNHNS and CDR2 SASEGT. CDR3 in DNA: TGTGCCAGCAGTGAAAGGACGGATATGAACACTGAAGCTTTCTTT. The encoded protein is CASSERTDMNTEAFF.

The chain has TRBV5-4 and TRBJ2-2; no reliable D call. This CDR3 has 14 amino acids. Germline V gives CDR1 SGHNT, CDR2 YYREEE (reference sequence). V lost 1 base to trimming and J lost 1 base, with 5 bases between them. The CDR3 protein is CASSLLVNTGELFF. The CDR3 region has the DNA TGTGCCAGCAGCTTGTTGGTGAACACCGGGGAGCTGTTTTTT.

This chain uses TRBV6-1 with TRBJ2-2, with 8 bases that match TRBD1. The CDR3 totals 15 residues. V lost 7 bases and J lost 5; bases outside the gene matches: 9. Germline V CDR1 and CDR2: MNHNS, SASEGT. This CDR3 is CASTPDRGSTGELFF. CDR3 in DNA: TGTGCCAGCACCCCCGACAGGGGATCGACCGGGGAGCTGTTTTTT.

CDR3 in DNA: TGTGCCAGCACACTAGCGGGAACTACGGAGACCCAGTACTTC. It codes for CASTLAGTTETQYF. This rearrangement joins TRBV6-5 to TRBJ2-5; 10 bases match TRBD2. The CDR3 consists of 14 residues. Germline CDR1 reads MNHEY; CDR2 reads SVGAGI. Trimming took 7 bases from V and 5 from J; bases not matched to a gene: 7.

CDR3 amino acids: CASMTGMAYGYTF. The CDR3 nucleotides read TGTGCCAGCATGACAGGGATGGCCTATGGCTACACCTTC. The rearrangement uses TRBV6-5 and TRBJ1-2; 7 bases agree with TRBD1. The CDR3 loop spans 13 amino acids. V shed 7 bases, J shed 4 bases, and the junction held 6 bases outside the gene matches. CDR1 and CDR2 (germline): MNHEY, SVGAGI.

The chain recombines TRBV7-2 with TRBJ2-2; 9 bases line up with TRBD2. CDR1 and CDR2 from the germline V gene are SGHTA and FQGNSA. V lost 3 bases to trimming and J lost 6 bases; unmatched junction nucleotides: 5. The CDR3 is 15 amino acids. CDR3 sequence: CASSLRGGRSGELFF. CDR3 coding DNA: TGTGCCAGCAGCTTGCGGGGGGGCCGCTCCGGGGAGCTGTTTTTT.